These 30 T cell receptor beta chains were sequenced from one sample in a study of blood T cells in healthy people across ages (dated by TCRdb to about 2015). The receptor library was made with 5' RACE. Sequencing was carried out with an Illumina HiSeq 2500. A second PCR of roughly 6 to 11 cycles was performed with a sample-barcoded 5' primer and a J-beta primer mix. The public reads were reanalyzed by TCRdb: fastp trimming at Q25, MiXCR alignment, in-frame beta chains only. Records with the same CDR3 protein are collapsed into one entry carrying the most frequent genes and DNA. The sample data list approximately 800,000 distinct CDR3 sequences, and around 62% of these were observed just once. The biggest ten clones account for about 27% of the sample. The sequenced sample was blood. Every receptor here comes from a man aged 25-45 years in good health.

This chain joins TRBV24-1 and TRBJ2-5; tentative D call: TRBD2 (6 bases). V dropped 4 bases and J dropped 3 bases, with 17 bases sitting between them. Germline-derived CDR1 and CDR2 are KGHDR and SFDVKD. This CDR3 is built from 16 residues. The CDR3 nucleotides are TGTGCCACCAGTGAACTTCGGCGGGGCGGGGAAGAGACCCAGTACTTC. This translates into CATSELRRGGEETQYF.

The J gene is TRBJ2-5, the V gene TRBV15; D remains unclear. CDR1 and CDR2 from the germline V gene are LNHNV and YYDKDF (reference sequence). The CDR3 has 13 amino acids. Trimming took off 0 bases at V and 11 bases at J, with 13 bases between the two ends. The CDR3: CATSRDSSYNQYF. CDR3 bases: TGTGCCACCAGCAGAGATTCCAGCTACAATCAGTACTTC.

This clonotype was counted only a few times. CDR3: CASSYRDYNSPLHF. CDR3 bases: TGTGCCAGCAGTTATAGGGATTATAATTCACCCCTCCACTTT. The rearrangement joins TRBV6-5 to TRBJ1-6; D unclear. Trimming removed 3 bases from V and 4 bases from J, with 7 bases in between. The germline gives CDR1 MNHEY, CDR2 SVGAGI. The CDR3 consists of 14 residues.

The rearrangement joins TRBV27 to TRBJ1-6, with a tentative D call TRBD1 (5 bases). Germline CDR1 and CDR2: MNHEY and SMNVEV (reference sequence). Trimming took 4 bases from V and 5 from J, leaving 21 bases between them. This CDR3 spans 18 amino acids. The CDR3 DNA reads TGTGCCAGCAGTTGGGACGGTGGGAGGAGATTTCATAATTCACCCCTCCACTTT. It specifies CASSWDGGRRFHNSPLHF.

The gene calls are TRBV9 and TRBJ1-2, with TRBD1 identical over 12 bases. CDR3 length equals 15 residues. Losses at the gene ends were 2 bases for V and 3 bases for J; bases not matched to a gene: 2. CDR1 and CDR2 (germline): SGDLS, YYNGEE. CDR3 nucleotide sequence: TGTGCCAGCAGCGTGGGGACAGGGGGCGACTATGGCTACACCTTC. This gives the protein CASSVGTGGDYGYTF. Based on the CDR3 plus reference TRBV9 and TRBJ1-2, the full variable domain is DSGVTQTPKHLITATGQRVTLRCSPRSGDLSVYWYQQSLDQGLQFLIQYYNGEERAKGNILERFSAQQFPDLHSELNLSSLELGDSALYFCASSVGTGGDYGYTFGSGTRLTVV.

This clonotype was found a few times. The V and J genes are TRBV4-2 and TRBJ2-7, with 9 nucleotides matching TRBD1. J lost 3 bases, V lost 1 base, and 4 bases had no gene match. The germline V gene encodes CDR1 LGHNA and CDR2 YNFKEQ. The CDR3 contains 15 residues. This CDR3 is CASSQGQGEVYEQYF. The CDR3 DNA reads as TGTGCCAGCAGCCAAGGACAGGGGGAGGTCTACGAGCAGTACTTC.

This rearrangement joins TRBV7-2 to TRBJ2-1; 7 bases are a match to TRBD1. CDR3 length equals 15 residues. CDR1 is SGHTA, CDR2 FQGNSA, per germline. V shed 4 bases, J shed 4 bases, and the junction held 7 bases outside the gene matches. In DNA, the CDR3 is TGTGCCAGCAGCTGGAGACAGGGATCTTACAATGAGCAGTTCTTC. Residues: CASSWRQGSYNEQFF.

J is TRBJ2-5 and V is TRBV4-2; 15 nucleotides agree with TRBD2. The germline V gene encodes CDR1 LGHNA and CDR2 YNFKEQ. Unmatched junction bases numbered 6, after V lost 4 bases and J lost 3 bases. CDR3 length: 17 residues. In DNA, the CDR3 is TGTGCCAGCAGCCCCGGGACTAGCGGGGGGCCCGAAGAGACCCAGTACTTC. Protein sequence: CASSPGTSGGPEETQYF.

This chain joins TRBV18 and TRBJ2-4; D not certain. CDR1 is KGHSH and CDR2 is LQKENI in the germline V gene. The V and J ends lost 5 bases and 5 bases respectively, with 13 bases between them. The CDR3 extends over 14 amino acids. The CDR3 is CASSSRGGENIQYF. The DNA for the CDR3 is TGTGCCAGCTCATCCCGAGGTGGGGAAAACATTCAGTACTTC.

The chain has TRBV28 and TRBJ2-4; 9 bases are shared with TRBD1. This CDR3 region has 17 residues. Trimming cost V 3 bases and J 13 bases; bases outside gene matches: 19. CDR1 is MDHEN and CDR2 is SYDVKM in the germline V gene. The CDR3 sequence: CASSFFSLRDRVSMQYF. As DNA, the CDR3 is TGTGCCAGCAGTTTTTTTTCCCTCCGGGACAGGGTATCCATGCAGTACTTC.

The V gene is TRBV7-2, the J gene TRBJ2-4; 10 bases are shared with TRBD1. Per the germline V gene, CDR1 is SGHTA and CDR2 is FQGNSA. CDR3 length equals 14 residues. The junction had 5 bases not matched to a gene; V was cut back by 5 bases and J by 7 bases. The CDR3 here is CASSVLDRGNIQYF. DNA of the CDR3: TGTGCCAGCAGCGTCCTGGACAGGGGGAACATTCAGTACTTC.

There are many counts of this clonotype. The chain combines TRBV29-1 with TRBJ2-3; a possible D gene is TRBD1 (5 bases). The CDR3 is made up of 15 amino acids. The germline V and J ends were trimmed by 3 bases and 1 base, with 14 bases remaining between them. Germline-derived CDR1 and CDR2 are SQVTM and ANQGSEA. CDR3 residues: CSVEWLGRGTDTQYF. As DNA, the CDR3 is TGCAGCGTTGAGTGGTTGGGCAGGGGCACAGATACGCAGTATTTT.

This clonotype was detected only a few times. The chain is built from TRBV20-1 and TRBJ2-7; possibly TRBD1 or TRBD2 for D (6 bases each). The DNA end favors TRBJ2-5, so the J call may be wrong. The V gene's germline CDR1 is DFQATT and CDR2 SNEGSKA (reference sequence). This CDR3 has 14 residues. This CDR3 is CSAIKGDFAETQYF. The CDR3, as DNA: TGCAGTGCTATTAAGGGGGACTTTGCTGAGACCCAGTACTTC.

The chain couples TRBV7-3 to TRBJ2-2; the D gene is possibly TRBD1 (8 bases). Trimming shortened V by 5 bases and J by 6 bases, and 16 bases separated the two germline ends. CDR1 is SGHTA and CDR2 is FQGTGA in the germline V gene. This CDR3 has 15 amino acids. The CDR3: CASSPTTGGAGELFF. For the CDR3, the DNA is TGTGCCAGCAGCCCTACCACAGGGGGGGCCGGGGAGCTGTTTTTT.

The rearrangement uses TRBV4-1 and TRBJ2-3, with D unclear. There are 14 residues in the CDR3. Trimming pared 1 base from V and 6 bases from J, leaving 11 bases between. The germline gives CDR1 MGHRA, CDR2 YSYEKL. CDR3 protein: CASSQVPVKDTQYF. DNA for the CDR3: TGCGCCAGCAGCCAAGTCCCGGTTAAGGATACGCAGTATTTT.

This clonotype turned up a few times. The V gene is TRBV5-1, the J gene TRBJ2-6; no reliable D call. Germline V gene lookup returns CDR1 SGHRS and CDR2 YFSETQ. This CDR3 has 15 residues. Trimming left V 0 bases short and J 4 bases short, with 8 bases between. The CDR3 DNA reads TGCGCCAGCAGCTTGGTGGCAGACGGGGCCAACGTCCTGACTTTC. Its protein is CASSLVADGANVLTF.

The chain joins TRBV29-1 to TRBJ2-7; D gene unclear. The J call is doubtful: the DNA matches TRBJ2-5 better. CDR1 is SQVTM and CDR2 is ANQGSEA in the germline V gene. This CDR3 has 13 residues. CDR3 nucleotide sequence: TGCAGCGTTGACCCGGCAGCAAGAGAGACCCAGTACTTC. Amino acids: CSVDPAARETQYF.

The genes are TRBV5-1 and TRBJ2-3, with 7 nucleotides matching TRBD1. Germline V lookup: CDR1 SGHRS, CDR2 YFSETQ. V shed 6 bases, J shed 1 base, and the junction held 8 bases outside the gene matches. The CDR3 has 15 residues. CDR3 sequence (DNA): TGCGCCAGCACCCAGGGGACAGTGGGCACAGATACGCAGTATTTT. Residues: CASTQGTVGTDTQYF. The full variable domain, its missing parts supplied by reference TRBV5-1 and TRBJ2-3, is KAGVTQTPRYLIKTRGQQVTLSCSPISGHRSVSWYQQTPGQGLQFLFEYFSETQRNKGNFPGRFSGRQFSNSRSEMNVSTLELGDSALYLCASTQGTVGTDTQYFGPGTRLTVL.

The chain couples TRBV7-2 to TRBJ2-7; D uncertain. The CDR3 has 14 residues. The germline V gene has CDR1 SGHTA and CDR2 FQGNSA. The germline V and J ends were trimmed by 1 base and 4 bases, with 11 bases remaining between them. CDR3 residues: CASSLGQAQYEQYF. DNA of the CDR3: TGTGCCAGCAGCTTAGGGCAGGCGCAATACGAGCAGTACTTC.

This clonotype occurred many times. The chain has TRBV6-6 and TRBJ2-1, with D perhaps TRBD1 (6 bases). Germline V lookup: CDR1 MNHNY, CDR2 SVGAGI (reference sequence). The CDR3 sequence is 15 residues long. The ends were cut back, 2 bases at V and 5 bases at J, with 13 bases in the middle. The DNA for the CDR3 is TGTGCCAGCAGTTACGTACAGGGCGTGGACAATGAGCAGTTCTTC. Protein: CASSYVQGVDNEQFF.

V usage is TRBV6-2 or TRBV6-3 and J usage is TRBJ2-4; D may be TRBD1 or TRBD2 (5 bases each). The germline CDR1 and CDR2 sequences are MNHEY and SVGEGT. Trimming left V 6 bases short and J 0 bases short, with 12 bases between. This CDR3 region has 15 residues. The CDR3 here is CASREWDPAKNIQYF. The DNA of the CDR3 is TGTGCCAGCAGAGAATGGGACCCAGCCAAAAACATTCAGTACTTC.

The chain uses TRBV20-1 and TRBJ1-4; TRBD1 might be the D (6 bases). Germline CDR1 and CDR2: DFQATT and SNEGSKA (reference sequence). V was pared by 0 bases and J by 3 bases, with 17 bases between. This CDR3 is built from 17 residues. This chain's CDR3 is CSARDLLGEGANEKLFF. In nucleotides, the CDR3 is TGCAGTGCTAGAGATCTCCTAGGGGAGGGGGCTAATGAAAAACTGTTTTTT.

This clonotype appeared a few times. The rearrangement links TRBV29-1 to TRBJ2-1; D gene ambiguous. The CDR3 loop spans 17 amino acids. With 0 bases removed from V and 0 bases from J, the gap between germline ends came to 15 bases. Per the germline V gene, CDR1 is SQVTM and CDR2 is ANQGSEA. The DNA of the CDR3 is TGCAGCGTTGAAGATCCTTCGCCAGTAAGCTCCTACAATGAGCAGTTCTTC. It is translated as CSVEDPSPVSSYNEQFF.

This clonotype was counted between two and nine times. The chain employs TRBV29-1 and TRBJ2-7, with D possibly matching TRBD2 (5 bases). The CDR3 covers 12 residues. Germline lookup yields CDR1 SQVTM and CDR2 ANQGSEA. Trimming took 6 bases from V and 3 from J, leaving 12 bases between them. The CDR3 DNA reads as TGCAGCGTGAGGGAGTATAACTACGAGCAGTACTTC. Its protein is CSVREYNYEQYF.

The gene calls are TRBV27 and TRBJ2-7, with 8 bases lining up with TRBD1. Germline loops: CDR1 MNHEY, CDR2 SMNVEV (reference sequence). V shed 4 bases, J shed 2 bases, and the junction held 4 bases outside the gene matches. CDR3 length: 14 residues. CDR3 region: CASSWDRSTYEQYF. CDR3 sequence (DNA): TGTGCCAGCAGTTGGGACAGGAGTACCTACGAGCAGTACTTC.

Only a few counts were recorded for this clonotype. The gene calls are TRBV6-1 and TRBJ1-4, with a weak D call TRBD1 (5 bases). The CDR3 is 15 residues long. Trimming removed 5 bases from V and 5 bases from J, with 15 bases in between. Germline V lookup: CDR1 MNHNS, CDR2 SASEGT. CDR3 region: CASSTTQGPNEKLFF. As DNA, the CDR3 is TGTGCCAGCAGTACCACGCAGGGTCCAAATGAAAAACTGTTTTTT.

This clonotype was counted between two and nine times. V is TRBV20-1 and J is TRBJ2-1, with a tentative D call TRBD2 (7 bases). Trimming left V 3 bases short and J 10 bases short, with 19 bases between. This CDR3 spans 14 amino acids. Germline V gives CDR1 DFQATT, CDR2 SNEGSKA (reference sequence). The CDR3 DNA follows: TGCAGTGCTAGCCTTCGGGGGGCCCGTCCAGAGCAGTTCTTC. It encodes CSASLRGARPEQFF.

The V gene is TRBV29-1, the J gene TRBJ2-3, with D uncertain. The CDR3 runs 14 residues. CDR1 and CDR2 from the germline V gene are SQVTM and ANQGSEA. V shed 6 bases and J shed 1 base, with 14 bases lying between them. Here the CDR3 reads CSVNTEVGTDTQYF. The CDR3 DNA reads TGCAGCGTAAACACAGAGGTCGGCACAGATACGCAGTATTTT.

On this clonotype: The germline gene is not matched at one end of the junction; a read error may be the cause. In DNA form, the CDR3 reads TGCGCCTGCAGCACCTCCTTCGAGCAGTTCTTC. This encodes CACSTSFEQFF. This chain connects TRBV4-1 to TRBJ2-1, with D uncertain. This CDR3 has 11 amino acids. Germline-derived CDR1 and CDR2 are MGHRA and YSYEKL.

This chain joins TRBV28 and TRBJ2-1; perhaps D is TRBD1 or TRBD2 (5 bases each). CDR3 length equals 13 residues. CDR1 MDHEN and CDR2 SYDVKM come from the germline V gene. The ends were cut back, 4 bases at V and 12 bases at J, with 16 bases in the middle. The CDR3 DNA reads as TGTGCCAGCAGTTCCCCGGGACCAAAAGGGCAGTTCTTC. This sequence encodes CASSSPGPKGQFF. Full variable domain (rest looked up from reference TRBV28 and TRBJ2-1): DVKVTQSSRYLVKRTGEKVFLECVQDMDHENMFWYRQDPGLGLRLIYFSYDVKMKEKGDIPEGYSVSREKKERFSLILESASTNQTSMYLCASSSPGPKGQFFGPGTRLTVL.